The 21 T cell receptor beta chains below were found in one sample sequenced in a study of cytomegalovirus exposure and HLA in healthy donors. The study ran its PCR with 60 Vbeta and 13 Jbeta primers. TCRdb's table, derived via immunoSEQ multiplex PCR, lists solely in-frame clones and lacks some. The table has around 160,000 clones, approximately 71% seen once. The sequenced sample was PBMCs. The receptors were gathered from a male donor in good health and CMV-seronegative.

J is TRBJ2-4 and V is TRBV11-2; 9 bases match TRBD2. With V trimmed by 5 bases and J by 12 bases, 11 bases remained unmatched. This CDR3 contains 14 residues. CDR1 and CDR2 from the germline V gene are SGHAT and FQNNGV. The chain's CDR3 is CASSTSVAGENQYF. In nucleotides, the CDR3 is TGTGCCAGCAGCACCTCCGTAGCGGGAGAGAATCAGTACTTC.

CDR3 sequence (DNA): TGTGCCAGCAGCCGTGGCAGCTACGAGCAGTACTTC. It specifies CASSRGSYEQYF. V is TRBV5-6 and J is TRBJ2-7; D not certain. CDR1 SGHDT and CDR2 YYEEEE come from the germline V gene. This CDR3 has 12 amino acids. Trimming took off 4 bases at V and 3 bases at J, with 8 bases between the two ends.

The chain joins TRBV27 to TRBJ2-1; 10 positions agree with TRBD2. The CDR3 contains 17 residues. Losses at the gene ends were 8 bases for V and 8 bases for J; bases not matched to a gene: 18. Per germline, CDR1 MNHEY and CDR2 SMNVEV (reference sequence). The CDR3 sequence is CASGLRLLAGEVHEQFF. DNA of the CDR3: TGTGCCAGCGGGTTACGACTCCTAGCGGGAGAGGTACATGAGCAGTTCTTC.

V and J are TRBV6-6 and TRBJ2-7; TRBD1 matches at 8 bases. Germline V lookup: CDR1 MNHNY, CDR2 SVGAGI (reference sequence). Trimming took 2 bases from V and 0 from J; bases not matched to a gene: 3. The CDR3 runs to 15 residues. The CDR3 loop is CASSYQGAPSYEQYF. CDR3 nucleotides: TGTGCCAGCAGTTACCAGGGGGCGCCCTCCTACGAGCAGTACTTC.

The genes are TRBV6-1 and TRBJ2-1, with a possible D match to TRBD2 (6 bases). Germline values: CDR1 MNHNS, CDR2 SASEGT. The CDR3 length is 15 residues. Trimming shortened V by 7 bases and J by 0 bases, and 13 bases separated the two germline ends. This chain's CDR3 is CASTSSGYSYNEQFF. CDR3 DNA: TGTGCCAGCACCTCGAGCGGGTACTCCTACAATGAGCAGTTCTTC.

The chain has TRBV18 and TRBJ2-7; 8 bases agree with TRBD2. V lost 6 bases to trimming and J lost 3 bases; unmatched junction nucleotides: 10. Germline CDR1 is KGHSH and CDR2 is LQKENI. The CDR3 has 15 amino acids. CDR3 residues: CASSLGAGENYEQYF. In DNA form, the CDR3 reads TGTGCCAGCTCTTTGGGAGCGGGGGAAAACTACGAGCAGTACTTC.

The V call is TRBV6-5, the J call TRBJ1-4, with D tentatively TRBD1 (5 bases). The germline V and J ends were trimmed by 6 bases and 8 bases, with 16 bases remaining between them. The CDR3 spans 14 residues. Germline lookup yields CDR1 MNHEY and CDR2 SVGAGI. The CDR3 nucleotides read TGTGCCAGCAGCCCCGCAGGGAGGAGGGAAAAACTGTTTTTT. This translates into CASSPAGRREKLFF.

The chain joins TRBV6-6 to TRBJ1-5; 7 nucleotides match TRBD1. The CDR3 length is 15 residues. Germline lookup yields CDR1 MNHNY and CDR2 SVGAGI (reference sequence). V lost 6 bases and J lost 3; bases outside the gene matches: 8. CDR3 protein: CASSLTGSNNQPQHF. The CDR3 bases are TGTGCCAGCAGCCTGACAGGGTCAAACAATCAGCCCCAGCATTTT.

The chain is built from TRBV2 and TRBJ2-1, with 11 bases lining up with TRBD2. Germline CDR1 SNHLY, CDR2 FYNNEI. Trimming at V came to 7 bases and at J to 5 bases, leaving 7 bases not matched to a gene. The CDR3 is 15 residues long. CDR3 DNA: TGTGCCAGCATCCTTAGCGGGAGGGAAAACAATGAGCAGTTCTTC. Translating gives CASILSGRENNEQFF.

This rearrangement joins TRBV5-8 to TRBJ2-6, with TRBD2 matching 9 bases. Germline V gene sequence: CDR1 SGHTS, CDR2 YDEGEE. The V and J ends lost 2 bases and 2 bases, in that order; junction bases with no gene match: 8. The CDR3 runs to 18 residues. The CDR3 sequence: CASSFGSIAGAGANVLTF. In DNA, the CDR3 is TGTGCCAGCAGCTTCGGGTCAATAGCGGGAGCTGGGGCCAACGTCCTGACTTTC.

The chain uses TRBV4-3 and TRBJ2-1; perhaps TRBD2 as D (6 bases). The CDR3 totals 14 residues. The V gene's germline CDR1 is LGHNA and CDR2 YSLEER. Trimming left V 1 base short and J 6 bases short, with 10 bases between. Written as DNA, the CDR3 is TGCGCCAGCAGCCAAGCGCGGGGTCTCAATGAGCAGTTCTTC. Translating it yields CASSQARGLNEQFF.

The chain couples TRBV7-3 to TRBJ2-2; TRBD2 might be the D (5 bases). Between the trimmed V and J ends, which lost 3 bases and 5 bases, there was a span of 16 bases. The length of the CDR3 is 16 residues. The germline V gene has CDR1 SGHTA and CDR2 FQGTGA. CDR3 region: CASSFSAGGGTGELFF. CDR3 in DNA: TGTGCCAGCAGCTTTTCGGCAGGAGGAGGAACCGGGGAGCTGTTTTTT.

CDR3 residues: CASSFLGGGSYTDTQYF. The CDR3 DNA follows: TGTGCCAGCAGCTTCCTCGGCGGCGGGAGTTACACAGATACGCAGTATTTT. The chain carries TRBV7-9 and TRBJ2-3; 7 bases agree with TRBD2. CDR1 SEHNR and CDR2 FQNEAQ come from the germline V gene (reference sequence). The CDR3 totals 17 residues. Trimming cost V 3 bases and J 2 bases; bases outside gene matches: 11.

The chain is built from TRBV5-6 and TRBJ2-7; 12 positions agree with TRBD1. The CDR3 consists of 15 residues. Trimming cost V 3 bases and J 3 bases; bases outside gene matches: 4. The germline gives CDR1 SGHDT, CDR2 YYEEEE. The CDR3 sequence: CASSSGTGGVYEQYF. CDR3 DNA: TGTGCCAGCAGCTCCGGGACAGGGGGCGTCTACGAGCAGTACTTC.

The chain uses TRBV2 and TRBJ2-5; possibly TRBD2 for D (5 bases). Trimming stripped 7 bases from V and 1 base from J, with 10 bases between. The CDR3 is 13 residues long. CDR1 is SNHLY and CDR2 is FYNNEI in the germline V gene. The CDR3 reads CASKTGTQETQYF. DNA for the CDR3: TGTGCCAGCAAAACGGGAACCCAAGAGACCCAGTACTTC.

The chain is built from TRBV25-1 and TRBJ1-4; 7 bases are shared with TRBD1. Germline assignment: CDR1 MGHDK and CDR2 SYGVNS. V was clipped by 6 bases and J by 5 bases; unmatched bases: 3. This CDR3 contains 13 residues. The CDR3 sequence is CASRGQVNEKLFF. In DNA form, the CDR3 reads TGTGCCAGCAGAGGACAGGTGAATGAAAAACTGTTTTTT. The variable domain in full, completed from reference TRBV25-1 and TRBJ1-4, reads EADIYQTPRYLVIGTGKKITLECSQTMGHDKMYWYQQDPGMELHLIHYSYGVNSTEKGDLSSESTVSRIRTEHFPLTLESARPSHTSQYLCASRGQVNEKLFFGSGTQLSVL.

The V gene is TRBV9, the J gene TRBJ2-3, with 11 bases aligning to TRBD2. The CDR3 is made up of 15 amino acids. The germline V gene has CDR1 SGDLS and CDR2 YYNGEE. The J segment lost 7 bases and the V segment lost 0 bases, leaving 4 bases of the junction unmatched. The CDR3 loop is CASSVATSGGYTQYF. CDR3 in DNA: TGTGCCAGCAGCGTAGCTACTAGCGGGGGATATACGCAGTATTTT.

This clone was found once. The rearrangement uses TRBV6-5 and TRBJ2-2, with D perhaps matching TRBD2 (6 bases). CDR1 and CDR2 (germline): MNHEY, SVGAGI. The CDR3 runs to 15 residues. V lost 6 bases and J lost 0, with 11 bases in between. The CDR3 loop reads CASSLGLANTGELFF. CDR3 DNA sequence: TGTGCCAGCAGCCTGGGACTGGCGAACACCGGGGAGCTGTTTTTT.

This rearrangement joins TRBV19 to TRBJ1-1, with 10 nucleotides matching TRBD1. Germline trimming cut 7 bases from V and 4 bases from J; bases unmatched to any gene: 9. CDR3 length equals 15 residues. CDR1 and CDR2 (germline): LNHDA, SQIVND (reference sequence). The CDR3 nucleotides read TGTGCCAGTATCTTTAGCGGGACAGGGGTCACTGAAGCTTTCTTT. It yields the protein CASIFSGTGVTEAFF.

The J gene is TRBJ1-1, the V gene TRBV7-9; 8 bases align to TRBD1. V dropped 5 bases and J dropped 6; count of bases not matched to a gene: 5. CDR1 is SEHNR, CDR2 FQNEAQ, per germline (reference sequence). This CDR3 is 13 amino acids long. This CDR3 is CASSKTGAAEAFF. The DNA of the CDR3 is TGTGCCAGCAGCAAGACAGGGGCAGCTGAAGCTTTCTTT.

This sequence joins TRBV19 and TRBJ2-7, with a tentative D call TRBD2 (6 bases). There are 12 residues in the CDR3. Trimming cost V 7 bases and J 0 bases, with 7 bases left between them. CDR1 is LNHDA and CDR2 is SQIVND in the germline V gene (reference sequence). The CDR3 DNA is TGTGCCAGTACGGGGGACTCCTACGAGCAGTACTTC. Its protein is CASTGDSYEQYF.